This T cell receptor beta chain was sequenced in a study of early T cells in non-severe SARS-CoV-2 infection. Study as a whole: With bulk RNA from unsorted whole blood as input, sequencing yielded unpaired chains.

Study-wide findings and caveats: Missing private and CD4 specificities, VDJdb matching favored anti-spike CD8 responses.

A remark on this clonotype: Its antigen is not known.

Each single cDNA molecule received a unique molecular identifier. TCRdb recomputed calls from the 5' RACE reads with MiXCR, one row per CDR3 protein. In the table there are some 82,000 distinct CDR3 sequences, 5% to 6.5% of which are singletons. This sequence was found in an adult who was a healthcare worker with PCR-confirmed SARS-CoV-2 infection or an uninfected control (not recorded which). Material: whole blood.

CDR3 protein: CAWSVGTGSYEQYF. DNA for the CDR3: TGTGCCTGGAGTGTAGGGACAGGGAGCTACGAGCAGTACTTC. The chain links TRBV30 to TRBJ2-7; TRBD1 agrees at 9 bases. The trim removed 0 bases at V and 3 bases at J, leaving 3 bases unmatched. Germline loops: CDR1 GTSNPN, CDR2 SVGIG (reference sequence). This CDR3 has 14 amino acids.